The clone carrying this T cell receptor beta chain was counted at least ten times. CDR3 length: 14 amino acids. Germline values: CDR1 SGDLS, CDR2 YYNGEE. J gave up 4 bases and V 3 bases, and 6 bases lay outside the gene matches. Template material for amplifying TCR beta CDR3 regions consisted of RNA transcripts. HTBI primers were employed in a first-round RT-PCR of the TCR CDR3. TCRdb used MiXCR to reprocess the multiplex PCR reads, holding one entry per CDR3 protein. The table shows some 500,000 distinct CDR3 sequences, with approximately 25% occurring only once. This record comes from a study of T cells in Graves' hyperthyroidism and ophthalmopathy.

The rearrangement joins TRBV9 to TRBJ1-2, with 7 bases fitting TRBD1. Material for sequencing was blood. The sequence derives from a woman aged 25 to 39 with Graves' ophthalmopathy. CDR3: CASSDRGYGYGYTF. Written as DNA, the CDR3 is TGTGCCAGCAGCGACAGGGGCTATGGCTATGGCTACACCTTC.